This T cell receptor (beta chain) was recovered during a study of PD-1 blockade in classical Hodgkin lymphoma (dated by TCRdb to about 2020). Looking at the study overall: Nivolumab dosing was 3 mg/kg intravenously every 2 weeks, continuing until either disease progression or unacceptable toxicity. To define a peripheral blood immune signature of response to PD-1 blockade in classical Hodgkin lymphoma, the study combined TCR beta sequencing with CyTOF.

This clone has only one observation. This receptor's antigen is unknown. Base qualities are missing; no much larger clone stands one base away. The time point label, as the study defines it: cycle 2 day 1 (C2D1) of nivolumab. Relapse after autologous stem cell transplantation had occurred in all trial patients, and cohorts A, B and C were distinguished by prior brentuximab vedotin exposure. The trial cohort was composed of approximately 56 patients with relapsed/refractory classical Hodgkin lymphoma, for whom complete response, partial response or progressive disease was recorded as best overall response. In the multi-cohort phase II CheckMate 205 trial, trial patients received single-agent nivolumab. Best overall response was determined by an independent review committee according to the 2007 International Working Group response criteria. Trial PBMCs were collected just before the start of nivolumab (C1D1) and during therapy at cycle 2 day 1 and cycle 4 day 1. Peripheral blood was collected in 8 mL Vacutainer Cell Preparation Tubes, from which PBMCs were isolated by centrifugation and then cryopreserved.

The Qiagen DNeasy kit was used to extract genomic DNA both from unsorted PBMCs and from the negatively selected CD4+ and CD8+ fractions. Amplification of TCR beta CDR3 regions was done by immunoSEQ multiplex PCR with primers that anneal to V and J segments. Amplification bias was minimized using a synthetic immune receptor repertoire, and residual bias was removed computationally after sequencing. Per the authors' processing: Repertoire diversity was quantified as the Shannon entropy index using custom Python scripts. Unsorted, CD4+ and CD8+ repertoires were analyzed separately, except for combined analyses in which CD4+ and CD8+ sequences were merged in silico. A clone was considered expanded if an increase in frequency of at least 2-fold after treatment relative to C1D1 was found, and a pseudocount of 0.5 was applied to clones undetected at baseline. Singleton clones were defined as clones with 0 or 1 copy at C1D1, and non-singleton clones were defined as clones with 2 or more copies. Clones expanded in unsorted samples were annotated as CD4+, CD8+ or unknown by matching protein sequences in sorted samples from the same patient. Wilcoxon tests on paired samples were used to test changes in diversity from C1D1 to C4D1. TCRdb provides this immuneACCESS table in a form limited to in-frame rearrangements. Some clones are lacking; in checked studies, under half of them reflect an unresolved V gene, and why the rest are absent is not known. Clone size and the V and J calls come from that table; the DNA yielded D and trimming. Present in this sample are about 97,000 clones, roughly 90% of which were seen just once. The ten biggest clones cover about 6.4% of the sample.

Study-wide conclusions, independent of this receptor: The study was restricted to a single clinical trial cohort, and the causes of repertoire differences, possibly disease activity or prior therapy, were left undefined. CD4+ but not CD8+ TCR diversity rose significantly by C4D1 (p=0.0027 vs p=0.16), most apparent in complete responders (p=0.02). Lower diversity was observed in patients in whom nivolumab was started less than 1 year after ASCT, and these patients were excluded from later analyses so that confounding by immune reconstitution would be avoided. Trial patients with a complete response had baseline diversity similar to that of newly diagnosed patients, while partial responders and progressors had significantly lower diversity. Baseline TCR diversity was reported to be lower in newly diagnosed patients than in healthy donors and to be lower still in relapsed/refractory patients.

V and J are trimmed by 0 bases and 5 bases, and the gene matches miss 10 bases of the junction. CDR1 SGHRS and CDR2 YFSETQ are derived from the germline V gene. Including cysteine and phenylalanine, the CDR3 has 16 amino acids. The retained sequence is limited to the CDR3, 48 bases, with the frame set at the first base. The TCR originated in a human donor with classical Hodgkin lymphoma. The input for sequencing was peripheral blood mononuclear cells (PBMCs), taken before the second cycle of nivolumab. The chain is encoded by TRBV5-1 joined to TRBJ2-7, and 8 bases in between align with TRBD2. In nucleotides, the sequence is TGCGCCAGCAGCTTGGGGCCGAGCGGGGGCGCAAACGAGCAGTACTTC. The translation is CASSLGPSGGANEQYF.